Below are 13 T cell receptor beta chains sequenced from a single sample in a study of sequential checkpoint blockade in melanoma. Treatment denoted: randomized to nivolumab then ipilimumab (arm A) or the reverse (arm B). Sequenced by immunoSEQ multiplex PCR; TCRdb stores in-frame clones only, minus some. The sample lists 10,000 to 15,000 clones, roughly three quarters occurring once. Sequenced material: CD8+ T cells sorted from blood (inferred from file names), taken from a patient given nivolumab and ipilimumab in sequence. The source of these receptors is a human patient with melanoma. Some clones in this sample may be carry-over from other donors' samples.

CDR3 in amino acids: CASSLLGAGGGYEQYF. CDR3 DNA: TGTGCCAGCAGCCTTCTGGGGGCGGGAGGGGGCTACGAGCAGTACTTC. The V call is TRBV7-8, the J call TRBJ2-7; 9 bases align to TRBD2. CDR1 and CDR2 from the germline V gene are SGHVS and FQNEAQ. This CDR3 spans 16 amino acids. The V and J ends lost 5 bases and 3 bases, in that order; junction bases with no gene match: 11.

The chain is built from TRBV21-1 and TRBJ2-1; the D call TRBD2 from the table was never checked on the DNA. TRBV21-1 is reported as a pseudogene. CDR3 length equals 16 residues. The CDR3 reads CASSKGGGSSYNEQFF. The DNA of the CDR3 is TGTGCCAGCAGCAAAGGTGGCGGGAGCTCCTACAATGAGCAGTTCTTC.

The CDR3 spells CASSEAYSNQPQHF. In DNA form, the CDR3 reads TGTGCCAGCAGTGAAGCATATAGCAATCAGCCCCAGCATTTT. The rearrangement links TRBV2 to TRBJ1-5; no clear D gene. V was clipped by 0 bases and J by 0 bases, with 3 bases between them. Per germline, CDR1 SNHLY and CDR2 FYNNEI. The CDR3 is made up of 14 amino acids. The complete variable domain, with remaining parts taken from reference TRBV2 and TRBJ1-5, reads EPEVTQTPSHQVTQMGQEVILRCVPISNHLYFYWYRQILGQKVEFLVSFYNNEISEKSEIFDDQFSVERPDGSNFTLKIRSTKLEDSAMYFCASSEAYSNQPQHFGDGTRLSIL.

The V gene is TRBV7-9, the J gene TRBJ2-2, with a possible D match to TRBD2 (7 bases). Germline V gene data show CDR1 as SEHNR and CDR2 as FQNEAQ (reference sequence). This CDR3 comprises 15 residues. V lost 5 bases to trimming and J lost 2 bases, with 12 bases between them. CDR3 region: CASSEGGGNTGELFF. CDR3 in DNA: TGTGCCAGCAGCGAGGGGGGGGGCAACACCGGGGAGCTGTTTTTT.

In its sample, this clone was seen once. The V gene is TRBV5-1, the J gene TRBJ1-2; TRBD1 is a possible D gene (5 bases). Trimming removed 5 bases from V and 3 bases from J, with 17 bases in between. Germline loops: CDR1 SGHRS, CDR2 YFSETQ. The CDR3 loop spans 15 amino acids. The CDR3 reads CASRNHPTDYYGYTF. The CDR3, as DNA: TGCGCCAGCAGAAATCATCCGACAGATTACTATGGCTACACCTTC.

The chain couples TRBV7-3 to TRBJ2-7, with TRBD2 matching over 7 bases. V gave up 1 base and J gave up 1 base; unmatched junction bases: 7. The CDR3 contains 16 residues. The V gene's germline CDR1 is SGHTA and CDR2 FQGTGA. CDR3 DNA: TGTGCCAGCAGCTTAAGACCCAGCGGGGCATCCTACGAGCAGTACTTC. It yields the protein CASSLRPSGASYEQYF.

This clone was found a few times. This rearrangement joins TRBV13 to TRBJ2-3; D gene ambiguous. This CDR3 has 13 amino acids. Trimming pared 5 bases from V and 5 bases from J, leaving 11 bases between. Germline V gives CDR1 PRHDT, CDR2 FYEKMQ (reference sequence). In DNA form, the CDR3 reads TGTGCCAGCAGCGTAGAGACTCAAGATACGCAGTATTTT. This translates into CASSVETQDTQYF. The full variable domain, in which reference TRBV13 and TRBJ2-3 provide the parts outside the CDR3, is AAGVIQSPRHLIKEKRETATLKCYPIPRHDTVYWYQQGPGQDPQFLISFYEKMQSDKGSIPDRFSAQQFSDYHSELNMSSLELGDSALYFCASSVETQDTQYFGPGTRLTVL.

The CDR3 DNA is TGCGCCAGCAGCTTTTCGGGTTACACAGATACGCAGTATTTT. Translation: CASSFSGYTDTQYF. The rearrangement uses TRBV5-1 and TRBJ2-3; D gene uncertain. Germline V gives CDR1 SGHRS, CDR2 YFSETQ. The CDR3 length is 14 residues. V was trimmed by 2 bases and J by 2 bases, leaving 9 bases between them.

Here the CDR3 DNA reads TGCGCCAGCAGCCAAGGAGGGAGGCTCACAGATACGCAGTATTTT. It is translated as CASSQGGRLTDTQYF. This rearrangement joins TRBV4-3 to TRBJ2-3; D is perhaps TRBD2 (6 bases). The V gene lost 1 base and the J gene lost 2 bases, with 10 bases spanning the gap. Per germline, CDR1 LGHNA and CDR2 YSLEER. This CDR3 is built from 15 residues.

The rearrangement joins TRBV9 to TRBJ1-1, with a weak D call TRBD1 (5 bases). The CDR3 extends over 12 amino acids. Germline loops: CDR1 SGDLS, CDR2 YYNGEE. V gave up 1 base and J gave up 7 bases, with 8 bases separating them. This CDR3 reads CASSVRGGEAFF. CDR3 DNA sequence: TGTGCCAGCAGCGTACGGGGGGGTGAAGCTTTCTTT.

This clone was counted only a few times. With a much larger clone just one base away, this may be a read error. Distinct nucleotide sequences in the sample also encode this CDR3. The CDR3 spells CASSLAGVAGSPLHF. The CDR3 region has the DNA TGCGCCAGCAGCTTGGCGGGAGTGGCAGGTTCCCCCCTCCACTTT. V usage is TRBV5-1 and J usage is TRBJ1-6; D not certain. CDR1 is SGHRS and CDR2 is YFSETQ in the germline V gene. The CDR3 loop spans 15 amino acids. V shed 0 bases and J shed 13 bases, with 17 bases lying between them.

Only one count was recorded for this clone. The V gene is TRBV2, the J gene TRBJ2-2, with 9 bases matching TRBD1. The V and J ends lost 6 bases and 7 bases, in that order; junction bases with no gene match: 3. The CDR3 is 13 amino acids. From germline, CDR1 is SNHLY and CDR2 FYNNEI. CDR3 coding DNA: TGTGCCAGCAGGGACAGGGGAGGCGGGGAGCTGTTTTTT. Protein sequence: CASRDRGGGELFF.

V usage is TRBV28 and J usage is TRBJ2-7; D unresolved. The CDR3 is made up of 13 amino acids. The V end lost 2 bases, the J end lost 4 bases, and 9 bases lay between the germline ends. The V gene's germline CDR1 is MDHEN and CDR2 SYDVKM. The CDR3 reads CASSLRQTYEQYF. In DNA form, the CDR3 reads TGTGCCAGCAGTTTAAGGCAGACTTACGAGCAGTACTTC.